Shown below are 18 T cell receptor beta chains from a single sample sequenced in a study of OX40 agonist ivuxolimab in advanced cancers. Sequenced by immunoSEQ multiplex PCR; TCRdb stores in-frame clones only, minus some. The table lists tens of thousands of clones, 85% to 90% of them singletons, with roughly 6% in the top ten. Sample: CD4+ or CD8+ T cells sorted from blood, taken in a trial of the OX40 agonist ivuxolimab. These receptors were taken from an adult with an advanced solid tumor such as melanoma, head and neck, liver or kidney cancer.

The chain carries TRBV7-6 and TRBJ2-4; D remains unclear. This CDR3 spans 12 amino acids. Germline CDR1 SGHVS, CDR2 FNYEAQ. V was pared by 4 bases and J by 7 bases, with 8 bases between. CDR3 sequence: CASSSVDNIQYF. The CDR3 coding sequence is TGTGCCAGCAGCTCGGTAGACAACATTCAGTACTTC.

The chain couples TRBV5-1 to TRBJ1-3; the D gene is possibly TRBD1 (6 bases). Trimming stripped 4 bases from V and 0 bases from J, with 17 bases between. The V gene's germline CDR1 is SGHRS and CDR2 YFSETQ. The CDR3 covers 17 residues. The CDR3 DNA reads as TGCGCCAGCAGCACGGACAGCCGAGCCATCTCTGGAAACACCATATATTTT. Amino acid sequence: CASSTDSRAISGNTIYF.

In DNA, the CDR3 is TGTGCCAGCAGGTCCTCAGGGTCGAGGGAGCAGTACTTC. This sequence encodes CASRSSGSREQYF. The V and J genes are TRBV28 and TRBJ2-7; a weak D match, TRBD1 (5 bases). Looked up from germline, CDR1 is MDHEN and CDR2 is SYDVKM. V dropped 6 bases and J dropped 7 bases, with 16 bases sitting between them. CDR3 size: 13 residues. The entire variable domain, with the rest obtained from reference TRBV28 and TRBJ2-7, is as follows: DVKVTQSSRYLVKRTGEKVFLECVQDMDHENMFWYRQDPGLGLRLIYFSYDVKMKEKGDIPEGYSVSREKKERFSLILESASTNQTSMYLCASRSSGSREQYFGPGTRLTVT.

This clone was observed a single time. This rearrangement joins TRBV6-4 to TRBJ2-2; 8 positions match TRBD1. The J segment lost 10 bases and the V segment lost 4 bases, leaving 11 bases of the junction unmatched. This CDR3 comprises 15 residues. Germline CDR1 and CDR2: MRHNA and SNTAGT. CDR3 sequence reads: CASSVRTGYEEELFF. CDR3 nucleotides: TGTGCCAGCAGTGTTCGGACAGGGTACGAGGAGGAGCTGTTTTTT.

The chain couples TRBV6-6 to TRBJ2-1; possible D gene TRBD1, 5 bases. Between the trimmed V and J ends, which lost 4 bases and 0 bases, there was a span of 10 bases. This CDR3 is built from 15 residues. Germline V CDR1 and CDR2: MNHNY, SVGAGI (reference sequence). The CDR3 spells CASSSWTLSYNEQFF. CDR3 nucleotides: TGTGCCAGCAGTTCTTGGACACTCTCCTACAATGAGCAGTTCTTC.

The chain carries TRBV29-1 and TRBJ2-1; 7 nucleotides agree with TRBD1. In germline, CDR1 is SQVTM, CDR2 ANQGSEA. The CDR3 has 14 amino acids. After removal of 3 bases from V and 2 bases from J, the junction contained 4 bases not matched to a gene. The CDR3 coding sequence is TGCAGCGTTGACGGGGACAGTCCCTACAATGAGCAGTTCTTC. It codes for CSVDGDSPYNEQFF.

J is TRBJ1-3 and V is TRBV7-2; D is ambiguous. The CDR3 contains 15 residues. Germline V CDR1 and CDR2: SGHTA, FQGNSA. The ends were cut back, 2 bases at V and 0 bases at J, with 8 bases in the middle. CDR3 nucleotides: TGTGCCAGCAGCTTACGAGGAAACTCTGGAAACACCATATATTTT. Its translation: CASSLRGNSGNTIYF.

The chain links TRBV7-9 to TRBJ2-1; TRBD2 might be the D (7 bases). The length of the CDR3 is 15 residues. Deletions cut 3 bases from V and 4 bases from J, with 13 bases between. In germline, CDR1 is SEHNR, CDR2 FQNEAQ (reference sequence). DNA of the CDR3: TGTGCCAGCAGCTTCGGGAGCGGGACATACAATGAGCAGTTCTTC. It is translated as CASSFGSGTYNEQFF. The variable domain in full, with the rest retrieved from reference TRBV7-9 and TRBJ2-1, is DTGVSQNPRHKITKRGQNVTFRCDPISEHNRLYWYRQTLGQGPEFLTYFQNEAQLEKSRLLSDRFSAERPKGSFSTLEIQRTEQGDSAMYLCASSFGSGTYNEQFFGPGTRLTVL.

This clone was seen just once. The chain is built from TRBV30 and TRBJ2-1; D is perhaps TRBD1 (6 bases). Germline CDR1 and CDR2: GTSNPN and SVGIG (reference sequence). V was clipped by 4 bases and J by 5 bases, with 18 bases between them. The CDR3 contains 15 residues. CDR3 sequence reads: CAWTRQVFGDNEQFF. In DNA form, the CDR3 reads TGTGCCTGGACACGACAGGTCTTCGGGGACAATGAGCAGTTCTTC.

V and J are TRBV6-4 and TRBJ2-3; 10 positions match TRBD2. CDR1 is MRHNA, CDR2 SNTAGT, per germline. CDR3 length: 17 amino acids. Germline trimming cut 0 bases from V and 0 bases from J; bases unmatched to any gene: 3. In nucleotides, the CDR3 is TGTGCCAGCAGTGACTCGAGGACTAGCGGTAGCACAGATACGCAGTATTTT. The encoded protein is CASSDSRTSGSTDTQYF.

The genes are TRBV30 and TRBJ2-3; no clear D gene. Germline V gene sequence: CDR1 GTSNPN, CDR2 SVGIG (reference sequence). This CDR3 has 12 amino acids. With 4 bases removed from V and 6 bases from J, the gap between germline ends came to 11 bases. The CDR3 is CAWNRRRDTQYF. CDR3 in DNA: TGTGCCTGGAATCGGCGTAGGGATACGCAGTATTTT.

This chain links TRBV4-1 with TRBJ2-3; D tentatively fits TRBD1 or TRBD2 (7 bases each). Germline CDR1 MGHRA, CDR2 YSYEKL. Between the trimmed V and J ends, which lost 0 bases and 4 bases, there was a span of 17 bases. The CDR3 spans 17 residues. CDR3 in amino acids: CASSQDLGRGRADTQYF. In nucleotides, the CDR3 is TGCGCCAGCAGCCAAGACCTAGGGAGGGGGCGGGCAGATACGCAGTATTTT.

This clone was observed a handful of times. The chain couples TRBV7-7 to TRBJ2-7, with D unresolved. The CDR3 has 14 amino acids. From germline, CDR1 is SSHAT and CDR2 FNYEAQ (reference sequence). The ends were cut back, 5 bases at V and 2 bases at J, with 13 bases in the middle. Here the CDR3 reads CASSRTRDPYEQYF. The CDR3 nucleotides are TGTGCCAGCAGCAGAACCCGAGATCCCTACGAGCAGTACTTC.

This clone occurred once. The V call is TRBV6-6, the J call TRBJ1-3; D is possibly TRBD1 (5 bases). Deletions cut 6 bases from V and 8 bases from J, with 23 bases between. The CDR3 loop spans 16 amino acids. CDR1 is MNHNY, CDR2 SVGAGI, per germline (reference sequence). The chain's CDR3 is CASSPSPGGVGYTIYF. CDR3 bases: TGTGCCAGCAGCCCTTCCCCGGGGGGGGTGGGATACACCATATATTTT.

The V and J genes are TRBV2 and TRBJ1-3, with D uncertain. V shed 6 bases and J shed 0 bases, with 9 bases lying between them. The CDR3 is 14 residues long. The germline gives CDR1 SNHLY, CDR2 FYNNEI. The CDR3 is CASRGLGSGNTIYF. The CDR3 DNA is TGTGCCAGCAGGGGCTTAGGCTCTGGAAACACCATATATTTT. Variable domain in full (rest from reference TRBV2 and TRBJ1-3): EPEVTQTPSHQVTQMGQEVILRCVPISNHLYFYWYRQILGQKVEFLVSFYNNEISEKSEIFDDQFSVERPDGSNFTLKIRSTKLEDSAMYFCASRGLGSGNTIYFGEGSWLTVV.

The gene calls are TRBV18 and TRBJ2-7, with D perhaps TRBD1 or TRBD2 (7 bases each). The V and J ends lost 3 bases and 2 bases respectively, with 11 bases between them. CDR3 length equals 14 residues. Germline values: CDR1 KGHSH, CDR2 LQKENI. DNA of the CDR3: TGTGCCAGCTCACCGGGAGGGGGCCCCTACGAGCAGTACTTC. Translated: CASSPGGGPYEQYF.

This clone was seen just once. The gene calls are TRBV5-6 and TRBJ2-5; D remains unclear. Germline V gene sequence: CDR1 SGHDT, CDR2 YYEEEE. The germline V and J ends were trimmed by 0 bases and 5 bases, with 11 bases remaining between them. CDR3 size: 14 residues. CDR3 sequence reads: CASSLESIQETQYF. CDR3 nucleotides: TGTGCCAGCAGCTTGGAGTCTATACAGGAGACCCAGTACTTC.

This clone appeared a single time. The rearrangement uses TRBV7-2 and TRBJ1-6, with D hard to call. The V end lost 2 bases, the J end lost 8 bases, and 7 bases lay between the germline ends. The CDR3 extends over 13 amino acids. Germline V gene sequence: CDR1 SGHTA, CDR2 FQGNSA. Here the CDR3 DNA reads TGTGCCAGCAGCTTAATCGAGGATTCACCCCTCCACTTT. This encodes CASSLIEDSPLHF.